The 14 T cell receptor beta chains given below trace back to one sample, sequenced in a study of shared T cell receptors in the human thymus. Data came from immunoSEQ multiplex PCR; TCRdb stores just in-frame clones and leaves some out. This table has roughly 550,000 clones, approximately 80% appearing once. The sample was also linked to a second study, of human thymus T cells.

The sample was thymocytes. These receptors originate from a boy less than two years old with a congenital heart defect.

This chain links TRBV6-7 with TRBJ2-7; 15 bases fit TRBD2. TRBV6-7 is placed among ORFs of uncertain function. V gave up 5 bases and J gave up 0 bases; unmatched junction bases: 8. The length of the CDR3 is 18 residues. CDR3 loop: CASSPGLAGGRVSYEQYF. DNA of the CDR3: TGTGCCAGCAGTCCGGGACTAGCGGGAGGAAGGGTCTCCTACGAGCAGTACTTC.

This clone was counted a few times. This chain connects TRBV6-5 to TRBJ2-7; 10 positions agree with TRBD1. Germline V CDR1 and CDR2: MNHEY, SVGAGI. The length of the CDR3 is 16 residues. V was pared by 2 bases and J by 2 bases, with 6 bases of the junction left unmatched. The CDR3 loop reads CASSYGTGDSTYEQYF. CDR3 bases: TGTGCCAGCAGTTACGGGACAGGGGACAGCACCTACGAGCAGTACTTC.

This chain uses TRBV28 with TRBJ2-1, with D perhaps TRBD2 (6 bases). The CDR3 has 19 amino acids. Looked up from germline, CDR1 is MDHEN and CDR2 is SYDVKM. V gave up 5 bases and J gave up 9 bases, with 32 bases separating them. The CDR3 spells CASSPIQYRPRSYGSEQFF. CDR3 nucleotide sequence: TGTGCCAGCAGTCCCATCCAATACCGTCCCCGAAGTTACGGGAGTGAGCAGTTCTTC.

The V gene is TRBV14, the J gene TRBJ1-2; TRBD1 matches at 9 bases. Trimming cost V 6 bases and J 2 bases; bases outside gene matches: 13. Germline values: CDR1 SGHDN, CDR2 FVKESK. The CDR3 has 17 residues. CDR3 in DNA: TGTGCCAGCAGACCGGGACAGGGAGACGGGGCCAACTATGGCTACACCTTC. Translating gives CASRPGQGDGANYGYTF.

The chain is built from TRBV5-8 and TRBJ2-5; 9 nucleotides agree with TRBD2. V was clipped by 3 bases and J by 3 bases; unmatched bases: 9. CDR1 SGHTS and CDR2 YDEGEE come from the germline V gene. The CDR3 consists of 16 residues. The CDR3 region is CASSSRSPSGKETQYF. The CDR3 nucleotides read TGTGCCAGCAGCTCAAGAAGCCCTAGCGGGAAAGAGACCCAGTACTTC. Full variable domain (remainder filled in from reference TRBV5-8 and TRBJ2-5): EAGVTQSPTHLIKTRGQQATLRCSPISGHTSVYWYQQALGLGLQFLLWYDEGEERNRGNFPPRFSGRQFPNYSSELNVNALELEDSALYLCASSSRSPSGKETQYFGPGTRLLVL.

V is TRBV7-2 and J is TRBJ2-1, with D perhaps TRBD2 (6 bases). Germline loops: CDR1 SGHTA, CDR2 FQGNSA. V was trimmed by 4 bases and J by 10 bases, leaving 11 bases between them. The CDR3 has 12 amino acids. CDR3 in amino acids: CASSSVAGEQFF. Here the CDR3 DNA reads TGTGCCAGCAGCTCGGTGGCGGGGGAGCAGTTCTTC.

V gene TRBV6-5 combines with J gene TRBJ2-3, with unresolved D. V was shortened by 5 bases and J by 3 bases, with 15 bases between the two germline ends. CDR1 MNHEY and CDR2 SVGAGI come from the germline V gene. The CDR3 is 15 residues long. The CDR3 nucleotides read TGTGCCAGCAGTCCCTCTAGGAGCCCAACAGATACGCAGTATTTT. It encodes CASSPSRSPTDTQYF.

The V call is TRBV4-3, the J call TRBJ1-4; D unclear. The germline V gene encodes CDR1 LGHNA and CDR2 YSLEER. The CDR3 is 17 amino acids. V was pared by 4 bases and J by 7 bases, with 22 bases between. The CDR3 reads CASSPSSHRCGSEKLFF. DNA of the CDR3: TGCGCCAGCAGCCCCTCCTCTCATCGGTGCGGTAGTGAAAAACTGTTTTTT.

The V call is TRBV11-2, the J call TRBJ1-2; maybe TRBD1 (5 bases). Germline loops: CDR1 SGHAT, CDR2 FQNNGV. This CDR3 region has 16 residues. The V gene lost 5 bases and the J gene lost 5 bases, with 21 bases spanning the gap. The DNA of the CDR3 is TGTGCCAGCAGCCACCATCTACAGGACCTCCATTATGGCTACACCTTC. Its translation is CASSHHLQDLHYGYTF.

V usage is TRBV18 and J usage is TRBJ1-1, with D tentatively TRBD1 (5 bases). Trimming stripped 8 bases from V and 2 bases from J, with 15 bases between. Germline V gene sequence: CDR1 KGHSH, CDR2 LQKENI. The CDR3 sequence is 14 residues long. CDR3 in DNA: TGTGCCAGCCGAGTGGGGGGGAACAACACTGAAGCTTTCTTT. It is translated as CASRVGGNNTEAFF.

CDR3 DNA sequence: TGTGCCAGCAGTTTAAGTATTCTGGCCTCTGGGGCCAACGTCCTGACTTTC. Protein sequence: CASSLSILASGANVLTF. The rearrangement links TRBV27 to TRBJ2-6; D gene uncertain. The V gene lost 2 bases and the J gene lost 0 bases, with 11 bases spanning the gap. CDR3 size: 17 residues. Germline CDR1 MNHEY, CDR2 SMNVEV (reference sequence). Full variable domain (outside the CDR3, taken from reference TRBV27 and TRBJ2-6): EAQVTQNPRYLITVTGKKLTVTCSQNMNHEYMSWYRQDPGLGLRQIYYSMNVEVTDKGDVPEGYKVSRKEKRNFPLILESPSPNQTSLYFCASSLSILASGANVLTFGAGSRLTVL.

This clone turned up a few times. The CDR3 bases are TGTGCCAGCAGCCAAGATTTCGGACAGGCATATAATGAAAAACTGTTTTTT. Protein: CASSQDFGQAYNEKLFF. V usage is TRBV4-2 and J usage is TRBJ1-4; 7 bases fit TRBD1. Germline V CDR1 and CDR2: LGHNA, YNFKEQ. The CDR3 has 17 amino acids. V lost 0 bases, J lost 4 bases, and 8 bases stayed unmatched.

The chain has TRBV4-3 and TRBJ2-1; D not certain. The length of the CDR3 is 20 residues. CDR1 and CDR2 (germline): LGHNA, YSLEER. V lost 1 base and J 0 bases, leaving 22 bases between the germline ends. As DNA, the CDR3 is TGCGCCAGCAGCCAAGTTGCCGTCGAAGGAGCGCCGAGCTCCTACAATGAGCAGTTCTTC. Residues: CASSQVAVEGAPSSYNEQFF.

The rearrangement uses TRBV28 and TRBJ2-7; the match to TRBD2 covers 12 bases. CDR1 is MDHEN, CDR2 SYDVKM, per germline. This CDR3 is built from 15 residues. V lost 7 bases to trimming and J lost 2 bases; unmatched junction nucleotides: 6. The DNA of the CDR3 is TGTGCCAGCACTCGTGGGACTAGCGGGCCCTACGAGCAGTACTTC. Its translation is CASTRGTSGPYEQYF.